The 10 T cell receptor beta chains presented below share a single source sample, sequenced in a study of blood T cell repertoires in COVID-19. The protocol was immunoSEQ multiplex PCR, while the TCRdb copy is restricted to in-frame clones and leaves out a portion. Of 250,000 to 300,000 clones in the sample, 75% to 90% were seen once. Sequencing was performed on PBMCs or T cells enriched from blood (not recorded which). The receptors shown here come from a woman in her forties or fifties who had recovered from COVID-19.

This clone was recorded once. The chain joins TRBV5-1 to TRBJ2-7; TRBD2 aligns across 7 bases. Germline V gene data show CDR1 as SGHRS and CDR2 as YFSETQ. The ends lost 0 bases at V and 3 bases at J; junction bases unmatched: 6. The CDR3 sequence is 15 residues long. The DNA for the CDR3 is TGCGCCAGCAGCTTGGATCTAGCGGACATCTACGAGCAGTACTTC. This translates into CASSLDLADIYEQYF.

The chain employs TRBV18 and TRBJ1-1, with 11 bases that match TRBD1. The germline V gene encodes CDR1 KGHSH and CDR2 LQKENI. The length of the CDR3 is 16 residues. V lost 4 bases and J lost 4; bases outside the gene matches: 8. The CDR3 spells CASSLRTGGAGTEAFF. CDR3 sequence (DNA): TGTGCCAGCTCACTTCGGACAGGGGGCGCGGGCACTGAAGCTTTCTTT.

The V and J genes are TRBV24-1 and TRBJ2-1, with 9 positions matching TRBD1. CDR1 and CDR2 (germline): KGHDR, SFDVKD. The J segment lost 7 bases and the V segment lost 2 bases, leaving 2 bases of the junction unmatched. The CDR3 runs to 14 residues. DNA of the CDR3: TGTGCCACCAGTGATTGGGGGACAGGGAATGAGCAGTTCTTC. Translation: CATSDWGTGNEQFF.

The chain employs TRBV3-1 (or the pseudogene TRBV3-2) and TRBJ2-4, with TRBD2 matching over 10 bases. Germline trimming cut 3 bases from V and 6 bases from J; bases unmatched to any gene: 8. CDR3 length equals 16 residues. The germline V gene encodes CDR1 LGHDT and CDR2 YNNKEL (reference sequence). CDR3 bases: TGTGCCAGCAGCCAGCAAACTAGCGGGATTGGAAACATTCAGTACTTC. Its protein product is CASSQQTSGIGNIQYF.

The chain uses TRBV28 and TRBJ1-2; D not certain. The germline CDR1 and CDR2 sequences are MDHEN and SYDVKM. The CDR3 has 15 residues. Trimming cost V 5 bases and J 7 bases, with 20 bases left between them. This chain's CDR3 is CASSPQAPGIGGYTF. CDR3 coding DNA: TGTGCCAGCAGTCCGCAGGCGCCTGGTATAGGTGGCTACACCTTC.

V usage is TRBV28 and J usage is TRBJ1-3; D is undetermined. V was trimmed by 2 bases and J by 0 bases, leaving 8 bases between them. The CDR3 length is 15 residues. Germline CDR1 is MDHEN and CDR2 is SYDVKM. CDR3 residues: CASSLPPGSGNTIYF. CDR3 in DNA: TGTGCCAGCAGTTTACCCCCCGGCTCTGGAAACACCATATATTTT. Full variable domain (remainder filled in from reference TRBV28 and TRBJ1-3): DVKVTQSSRYLVKRTGEKVFLECVQDMDHENMFWYRQDPGLGLRLIYFSYDVKMKEKGDIPEGYSVSREKKERFSLILESASTNQTSMYLCASSLPPGSGNTIYFGEGSWLTVV.

The V and J genes are TRBV9 and TRBJ2-7, with 11 bases identical to TRBD2. Germline V lookup: CDR1 SGDLS, CDR2 YYNGEE. The V and J ends lost 4 bases and 7 bases, in that order; junction bases with no gene match: 16. The CDR3 extends over 17 amino acids. CDR3 sequence (DNA): TGTGCCAGCAGCCTATCACAGGGTAGCGGGAGGGCGGGGGAGCAGTACTTC. Its protein product is CASSLSQGSGRAGEQYF.

The chain carries TRBV19 and TRBJ2-5; D remains ambiguous. This CDR3 is built from 15 residues. Per the germline V gene, CDR1 is LNHDA and CDR2 is SQIVND (reference sequence). Trimming took off 3 bases at V and 5 bases at J, with 16 bases between the two ends. CDR3 coding DNA: TGTGCCAGTAGTATCTTACCGGAGAATAGGGAGACCCAGTACTTC. Encoded protein: CASSILPENRETQYF.

V gene TRBV21-1 combines with J gene TRBJ2-7; the table names TRBD2, a call not compared with the DNA. TRBV21-1 is a known pseudogene. The CDR3 spans 14 residues. The CDR3 DNA is TGTGCCAGCAGCACCAGAAACACTATGGGCGAGCAGTACTTC. Residues: CASSTRNTMGEQYF.

The genes are TRBV7-8 and TRBJ2-3, with TRBD2 matching over 11 bases. V was clipped by 5 bases and J by 5 bases; unmatched bases: 9. CDR1 is SGHVS, CDR2 FQNEAQ, per germline. The CDR3 sequence is 16 residues long. The CDR3 nucleotides are TGTGCCAGCAGCCCGGGGACTAGCGGTCCGGGAGATACGCAGTATTTT. Its translation: CASSPGTSGPGDTQYF.